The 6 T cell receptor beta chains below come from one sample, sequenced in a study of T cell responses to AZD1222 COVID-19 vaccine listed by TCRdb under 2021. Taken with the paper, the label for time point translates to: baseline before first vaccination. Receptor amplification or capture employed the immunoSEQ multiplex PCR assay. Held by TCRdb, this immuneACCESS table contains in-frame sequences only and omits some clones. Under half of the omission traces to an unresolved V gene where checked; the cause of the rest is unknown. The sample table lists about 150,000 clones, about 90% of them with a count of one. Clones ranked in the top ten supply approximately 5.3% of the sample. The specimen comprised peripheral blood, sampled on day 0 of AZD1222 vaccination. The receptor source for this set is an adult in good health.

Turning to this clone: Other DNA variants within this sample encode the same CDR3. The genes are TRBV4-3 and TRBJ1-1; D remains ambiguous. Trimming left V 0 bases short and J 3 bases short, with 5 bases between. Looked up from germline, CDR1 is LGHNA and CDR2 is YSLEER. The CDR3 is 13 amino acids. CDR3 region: CASSQDRYTEAFF. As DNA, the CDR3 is TGCGCCAGCAGCCAAGATCGGTACACTGAAGCTTTCTTT.

CDR3 coding DNA: TGTGCCAGCAGTTTCGAGGCAGGGGGCGCCTACGAGCAGTACTTC. Translated: CASSFEAGGAYEQYF. The V gene is TRBV27, the J gene TRBJ2-7; TRBD1 aligns across 8 bases. V dropped 3 bases and J dropped 2; count of bases not matched to a gene: 6. The CDR3 covers 15 residues. Per the germline V gene, CDR1 is MNHEY and CDR2 is SMNVEV (reference sequence).

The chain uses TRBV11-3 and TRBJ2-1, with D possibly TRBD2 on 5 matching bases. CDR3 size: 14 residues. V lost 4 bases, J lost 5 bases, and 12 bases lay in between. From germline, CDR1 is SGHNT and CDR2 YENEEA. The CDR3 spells CASSSGSGNNEQFF. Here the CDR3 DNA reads TGTGCCAGCAGCTCAGGAAGCGGTAACAATGAGCAGTTCTTC.

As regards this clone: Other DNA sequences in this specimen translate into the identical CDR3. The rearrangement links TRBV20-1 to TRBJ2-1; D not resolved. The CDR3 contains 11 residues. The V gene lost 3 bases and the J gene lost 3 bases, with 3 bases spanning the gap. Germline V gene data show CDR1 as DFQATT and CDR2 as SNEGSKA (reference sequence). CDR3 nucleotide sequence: TGCAGTGCTAGCAGCTACAATGAGCAGTTCTTC. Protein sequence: CSASSYNEQFF.

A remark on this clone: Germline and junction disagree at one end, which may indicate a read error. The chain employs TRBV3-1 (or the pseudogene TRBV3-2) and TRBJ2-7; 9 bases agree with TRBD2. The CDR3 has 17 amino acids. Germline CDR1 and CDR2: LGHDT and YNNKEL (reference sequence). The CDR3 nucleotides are TGTCCCAGCCCCCACGGACTCGCGGGGGGGGCCGCCGGCGAGCAGTACTTC. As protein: CPSPHGLAGGAAGEQYF.

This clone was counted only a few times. This CDR3 is CASSPQGTRSGANVLTF. DNA for the CDR3: TGTGCCAGCAGCCCCCAGGGAACTAGATCCGGGGCCAACGTCCTGACTTTC. The V call is TRBV7-2, the J call TRBJ2-6; D tentatively fits TRBD1 or TRBD2 (5 bases each). Germline V gene sequence: CDR1 SGHTA, CDR2 FQGNSA. This CDR3 has 17 amino acids. Trimming removed 5 bases from V and 4 bases from J, with 18 bases in between. Using reference TRBV7-2 and TRBJ2-6 for the parts outside the CDR3, the full variable domain is GAGVSQSPSNKVTEKGKDVELRCDPISGHTALYWYRQSLGQGLEFLIYFQGNSAPDKSGLPSDRFSAERTGGSVSTLTIQRTQQEDSAVYLCASSPQGTRSGANVLTFGAGSRLTVL.